These T cell receptor beta chains were read from a single sample in a study of identical twins. TCRdb used MiXCR to reprocess the 5' RACE reads, holding one entry per CDR3 protein. The sample has about 330,000 distinct CDR3 sequences, 12% seen once. These data were likewise used in another study, on yellow fever vaccine responses in identical twins.

Sample: CD8+ T cells sorted from blood. The receptors originated from a woman between 18 and 29 years old in good health. Each CDR3 is given with its conserved first and last residue. The D gene is left open where the match is weak. Size values are once, few and many counts, or a class for expanded clones, and some rows have none.

J: TRBJ2-4; V: TRBV7-9; D: NA; size: NA; CDR3: CASSSWISGDGKNIQYF; DNA: TGTGCCAGCAGCTCTTGGATCTCAGGAGATGGCAAAAACATTCAGTACTTC
J: TRBJ2-7; V: TRBV28; D: NA; size: NA; CDR3: CASSIDSSYEQYF; DNA: TGTGCCAGCAGCATAGACAGTTCCTACGAGCAGTACTTC
J: TRBJ2-1; V: TRBV5-1; D: NA; size: few; CDR3: CASSLEAVIAHNEQFF; DNA: TGCGCCAGCAGCTTGGAGGCGGTCATAGCCCACAATGAGCAGTTCTTC
J: TRBJ2-1; V: TRBV20-1; D: NA; size: few; CDR3: CSARRTPGLQTPHEQFF; DNA: TGCAGTGCTAGGCGAACACCGGGACTCCAAACCCCCCATGAGCAGTTCTTC
J: TRBJ2-1; V: TRBV6-5; D: TRBD1; size: NA; CDR3: CASSYGTGVDNEQFF; DNA: TGTGCCAGCAGTTACGGGACAGGGGTTGACAATGAGCAGTTCTTC
J: TRBJ2-7; V: TRBV6-5; D: TRBD1; size: many; CDR3: CASSYGTADYEQYF; DNA: TGTGCCAGCAGTTATGGGACAGCGGACTACGAGCAGTACTTC
J: TRBJ2-6; V: TRBV13; D: NA; size: NA; CDR3: CASSWTQSSGANVLTF; DNA: TGTGCCAGCAGCTGGACCCAAAGCTCTGGGGCCAACGTCCTGACTTTC
J: TRBJ2-5; V: TRBV6-5; D: NA; size: NA; CDR3: CASSYDPGPGVETQYF; DNA: TGTGCCAGCAGTTACGATCCAGGGCCGGGTGTGGAGACCCAGTACTTC
J: TRBJ2-3; V: TRBV6-5; D: NA; size: few; CDR3: CASSYVGSTDTQYF; DNA: TGTGCCAGCAGTTACGTGGGGTCCACAGATACGCAGTATTTT
J: TRBJ2-7; V: TRBV3-1; D: NA; size: NA; CDR3: CASSQKLGYEQYF; DNA: TGTGCCAGCAGTCAAAAATTGGGATACGAGCAGTACTTC
J: TRBJ1-2; V: TRBV4-1; D: NA; size: NA; CDR3: CASSQPDVYGYTF; DNA: TGCGCCAGCAGCCAACCGGACGTCTATGGCTACACCTTC
J: TRBJ2-1; V: TRBV19; D: NA; size: NA; CDR3: CASSAPSQGAEQFF; DNA: TGTGCCAGTAGTGCGCCCAGTCAAGGGGCCGAGCAGTTCTTC